This is a list of T cell receptor beta chains from one sample in a study of OX40 agonist ivuxolimab in advanced cancers. TCRdb keeps only in-frame clones here, not all; method: immunoSEQ multiplex PCR. Seen here are fewer than 120,000 clones, around 90% observed once, and the top ten hold less than 0.35%. The sample here was CD4+ or CD8+ T cells sorted from blood, taken in a trial of the OX40 agonist ivuxolimab. These receptors were obtained from an adult with an advanced solid tumor such as melanoma, head and neck, liver or kidney cancer. CDR3s include the opening cysteine and the closing phenylalanine or tryptophan. Each record gives: J gene, D gene, V gene, clone size, CDR3 DNA, CDR3 protein. The D gene is left open where the match is weak. The listing skips clone size in some rows; elsewhere it reads once, few, many or a size class.

J gene: TRBJ1-3
D gene: TRBD1
V gene: TRBV7-9
clone size: -
CDR3 DNA: TGTGCCAGCAGCTTGAGGGGGCTTGGAAACACCATATATTTT
CDR3 protein: CASSLRGLGNTIYF

J gene: TRBJ1-2
D gene: -
V gene: TRBV7-2
clone size: -
CDR3 DNA: TGTGCCAGCAGCCCGGTCTTTGGTGGGCTGGACTATGGCTACACCTTC
CDR3 protein: CASSPVFGGLDYGYTF

J gene: TRBJ2-5
D gene: TRBD2
V gene: TRBV18
clone size: -
CDR3 DNA: TGTGCCAGCTCCGGACTCGGACTAGCGGGAGTCGGGGAGACCCAGTACTTC
CDR3 protein: CASSGLGLAGVGETQYF

J gene: TRBJ2-1
D gene: TRBD2
V gene: TRBV7-2
clone size: -
CDR3 DNA: TGTGCCAGCAGCTTAGTTCGGGAGGATGAGCAGTTCTTC
CDR3 protein: CASSLVREDEQFF

J gene: TRBJ1-2
D gene: -
V gene: TRBV4-2
clone size: once
CDR3 DNA: TGTGCCAGCAGCCAAGACCCAGGGATCTATGGCTACACCTTC
CDR3 protein: CASSQDPGIYGYTF

J gene: TRBJ2-2
D gene: -
V gene: TRBV30
clone size: -
CDR3 DNA: TGTGCCTGGAGTCGACAGAACACCGGGGAGCTGTTTTTT
CDR3 protein: CAWSRQNTGELFF

J gene: TRBJ2-1
D gene: TRBD2
V gene: TRBV29-1
clone size: -
CDR3 DNA: TGCAGCGTTGTGACTAGCGGGAGTGCTGAGCAGTTCTTC
CDR3 protein: CSVVTSGSAEQFF

J gene: TRBJ1-1
D gene: -
V gene: TRBV11-3
clone size: -
CDR3 DNA: TGTGCCAGCAGCTTAGAGGCGGTGAACACTGAAGCTTTCTTT
CDR3 protein: CASSLEAVNTEAFF

J gene: TRBJ2-1
D gene: TRBD2
V gene: TRBV19
clone size: -
CDR3 DNA: TGTGCCAGTAGTTCGTTAGCGGGAGAAGGTGAGCAGTTCTTC
CDR3 protein: CASSSLAGEGEQFF

J gene: TRBJ2-7
D gene: -
V gene: TRBV30
clone size: -
CDR3 DNA: TGTGCCTGGAGTTACAGGCGGCTAGCCTTCTCCTACGAGCAGTACTTC
CDR3 protein: CAWSYRRLAFSYEQYF

J gene: TRBJ2-7
D gene: -
V gene: TRBV28
clone size: -
CDR3 DNA: TGTGCCAGCACCCTAGGGGCAGCGTCCTCCTACGAGCAGTACTTC
CDR3 protein: CASTLGAASSYEQYF

J gene: TRBJ1-1
D gene: TRBD1
V gene: TRBV9
clone size: -
CDR3 DNA: TGTGCCAGCAGCGTGTTGGGACAGGGTATTAGTAACACTGAAGCTTTCTTT
CDR3 protein: CASSVLGQGISNTEAFF

J gene: TRBJ1-1
D gene: -
V gene: TRBV7-2
clone size: -
CDR3 DNA: TGTGCCAGCAGCCCCGGGGAGTGGATAGGAACTGAAGCTTTCTTT
CDR3 protein: CASSPGEWIGTEAFF

J gene: TRBJ2-1
D gene: TRBD2
V gene: TRBV4-3
clone size: -
CDR3 DNA: TGCGCCAGCAGCCAAGGCGAGGGAGGGGTACGCGATGAGCAGTTCTTC
CDR3 protein: CASSQGEGGVRDEQFF

J gene: TRBJ2-7
D gene: TRBD2
V gene: TRBV19
clone size: -
CDR3 DNA: TGTGCCAGTAGGAAAGGACTAGCGGGCGAGCAGTACTTC
CDR3 protein: CASRKGLAGEQYF

J gene: TRBJ2-6
D gene: -
V gene: TRBV2
clone size: -
CDR3 DNA: TGTGCCAGCACCCCTGGGGCCAACGTCCTGACTTTC
CDR3 protein: CASTPGANVLTF

J gene: TRBJ2-5
D gene: TRBD2
V gene: TRBV9
clone size: -
CDR3 DNA: TGTGCCAGCAGCGTAGGGTCGACTAGCGGGGTTACAGGAGAGACCCAGTACTTC
CDR3 protein: CASSVGSTSGVTGETQYF

J gene: TRBJ2-3
D gene: TRBD2
V gene: TRBV9
clone size: once
CDR3 DNA: TGTGCCAGCAGCACCCTAGGACTAGCGGGATCTTACGATACGCAGTATTTT
CDR3 protein: CASSTLGLAGSYDTQYF

J gene: TRBJ1-1
D gene: -
V gene: TRBV4-3
clone size: -
CDR3 DNA: TGCGCCAGCAGCCAACAACCGGGAGGGGGCACTGAAGCTTTCTTT
CDR3 protein: CASSQQPGGGTEAFF

J gene: TRBJ2-2
D gene: -
V gene: TRBV6-6
clone size: -
CDR3 DNA: TGTGCCAGCAGTTGGACCCAGGGGAGACCCGGGGAGCTGTTTTTT
CDR3 protein: CASSWTQGRPGELFF

J gene: TRBJ1-2
D gene: -
V gene: TRBV28
clone size: -
CDR3 DNA: TGTGCCAGCAGTTTATCCCTGGCTGTGGGTGGCTACACCTTC
CDR3 protein: CASSLSLAVGGYTF

J gene: TRBJ2-7
D gene: -
V gene: TRBV19
clone size: -
CDR3 DNA: TGTGCCAGTAGTATGGGGCCCCTCGGCGAGGGCGAGCAGTACTTC
CDR3 protein: CASSMGPLGEGEQYF

J gene: TRBJ2-7
D gene: TRBD2
V gene: TRBV4-1
clone size: -
CDR3 DNA: TGCGCCAGCAGCCTAGGCACTAGCGGCGCCCCGGGCGAGCAGTACTTC
CDR3 protein: CASSLGTSGAPGEQYF

J gene: TRBJ2-5
D gene: TRBD1
V gene: TRBV9
clone size: -
CDR3 DNA: TGTGCCAGCAGCCCCCGGACAGGGTGGGGCCAAGAGACCCAGTACTTC
CDR3 protein: CASSPRTGWGQETQYF

J gene: TRBJ1-1
D gene: -
V gene: TRBV10-3
clone size: -
CDR3 DNA: TGTGCCATCAGTGATAGGCCAGGAGAGAACACTGAAGCTTTCTTT
CDR3 protein: CAISDRPGENTEAFF

J gene: TRBJ2-1
D gene: -
V gene: TRBV6-5
clone size: -
CDR3 DNA: TGTGCCAGCAGTACCCCCCGGCGGGAAGTGCAGTTCTTC
CDR3 protein: CASSTPRREVQFF

J gene: TRBJ1-4
D gene: TRBD1
V gene: TRBV27
clone size: -
CDR3 DNA: TGTGCCAGCAGACGACAGGGTGTAGCAACTAATGAAAAACTGTTTTTT
CDR3 protein: CASRRQGVATNEKLFF

J gene: TRBJ1-1
D gene: -
V gene: TRBV5-1
clone size: -
CDR3 DNA: TGCGCCAGCACGGGGGGAGGGAGCATGAACACTGAAGCTTTCTTT
CDR3 protein: CASTGGGSMNTEAFF

J gene: TRBJ1-3
D gene: -
V gene: TRBV11-1
clone size: -
CDR3 DNA: TGTGCCAGCAGCCCCCGTAACTCTGGAAACACCATATATTTT
CDR3 protein: CASSPRNSGNTIYF

J gene: TRBJ1-5
D gene: -
V gene: TRBV6-5
clone size: -
CDR3 DNA: TGTGCCAGCAGTTACTCGTTCAGGAGCAATCAGCCCCAGCATTTT
CDR3 protein: CASSYSFRSNQPQHF

J gene: TRBJ2-3
D gene: -
V gene: TRBV19
clone size: once
CDR3 DNA: TGTGCCAGTAGTCAACTTGACCGGGACACAGATACGCAGTATTTT
CDR3 protein: CASSQLDRDTDTQYF

J gene: TRBJ2-2
D gene: -
V gene: TRBV5-1
clone size: -
CDR3 DNA: TGCGCCAGCAGCTTGGACAGGGCCGCCGGGGAGCTGTTTTTT
CDR3 protein: CASSLDRAAGELFF

J gene: TRBJ2-2
D gene: -
V gene: TRBV7-9
clone size: -
CDR3 DNA: TGTGCCAGCAGCTTAGGGGTGGTATATCCGAACACCGGGGAGCTGTTTTTT
CDR3 protein: CASSLGVVYPNTGELFF

J gene: TRBJ1-1
D gene: -
V gene: TRBV7-9
clone size: -
CDR3 DNA: TGTGCCAGCAGCCCAGGTTCCATGAACACTGAAGCTTTCTTT
CDR3 protein: CASSPGSMNTEAFF

J gene: TRBJ1-2
D gene: -
V gene: TRBV6-5
clone size: -
CDR3 DNA: TGTGCCACCGTAGACCCAGGGATTACTGGCTACACCTTC
CDR3 protein: CATVDPGITGYTF

J gene: TRBJ2-3
D gene: -
V gene: TRBV28
clone size: -
CDR3 DNA: TGTGCCAGCAGGCCCCGCTCAGATACGCAGTATTTT
CDR3 protein: CASRPRSDTQYF

J gene: TRBJ2-1
D gene: TRBD1
V gene: TRBV5-1
clone size: -
CDR3 DNA: TGCGCCAGCAGCTCCCGTAAGGACAGGGGCTACAATGAGCAGTTCTTC
CDR3 protein: CASSSRKDRGYNEQFF

J gene: TRBJ2-5
D gene: TRBD2
V gene: TRBV6-1
clone size: -
CDR3 DNA: TGTGCCAGCCTAGCGGCGGGTTCGGAGACCCAGTACTTC
CDR3 protein: CASLAAGSETQYF

J gene: TRBJ1-5
D gene: -
V gene: TRBV19
clone size: -
CDR3 DNA: TGTGCCAGTAGTAAGCTTACGACGGACCATAGCAATCAGCCCCAGCATTTT
CDR3 protein: CASSKLTTDHSNQPQHF

J gene: TRBJ1-2
D gene: TRBD1
V gene: TRBV19
clone size: -
CDR3 DNA: TGTGCCAGTAGTATAGGACAGGGCGGCGGCTACACCTTC
CDR3 protein: CASSIGQGGGYTF

J gene: TRBJ1-3
D gene: TRBD1
V gene: TRBV6-5
clone size: -
CDR3 DNA: TGTGCCAGCAGTCCTCCGGGACAGGGAAGAAACACCATATATTTT
CDR3 protein: CASSPPGQGRNTIYF

J gene: TRBJ2-1
D gene: -
V gene: TRBV18
clone size: -
CDR3 DNA: TGTGCCAGCTCCCGAAGGGAGAGCTCCTACAATGAGCAGTTCTTC
CDR3 protein: CASSRRESSYNEQFF

J gene: TRBJ2-5
D gene: -
V gene: TRBV11-1
clone size: -
CDR3 DNA: TGTGCCAGCAGCCCCTCTGGGGGGGCAGAGACCCAGTACTTC
CDR3 protein: CASSPSGGAETQYF

J gene: TRBJ2-1
D gene: TRBD1
V gene: TRBV28
clone size: -
CDR3 DNA: TGTGCCAGCAGGCCTACAGGGGGCCGGAATGAGCAGTTCTTC
CDR3 protein: CASRPTGGRNEQFF

J gene: TRBJ1-2
D gene: TRBD1
V gene: TRBV25-1
clone size: -
CDR3 DNA: TGTGCCAGCAGTAGGGGGCTAGGTGGCTACACCTTC
CDR3 protein: CASSRGLGGYTF

J gene: TRBJ2-5
D gene: -
V gene: TRBV30
clone size: -
CDR3 DNA: TGTGCCTGGAGTAGCGGCGCGGAGACCCAGTACTTC
CDR3 protein: CAWSSGAETQYF

J gene: TRBJ2-7
D gene: -
V gene: TRBV5-1
clone size: -
CDR3 DNA: TGCGCCAGCAGCTCCCGGGACGGATCCTACGAGCAGTACTTC
CDR3 protein: CASSSRDGSYEQYF

J gene: TRBJ2-1
D gene: TRBD2
V gene: TRBV11-2
clone size: -
CDR3 DNA: TGTGCCAGCAGTAGATCTCGTGGAACTAGCGGAAACAATGAGCAGTTCTTC
CDR3 protein: CASSRSRGTSGNNEQFF

J gene: TRBJ1-1
D gene: -
V gene: TRBV29-1
clone size: once
CDR3 DNA: TGCAGCGTTGGGAGGGTGGACACTGAAGCTTTCTTT
CDR3 protein: CSVGRVDTEAFF

J gene: TRBJ1-1
D gene: TRBD1
V gene: TRBV7-3
clone size: -
CDR3 DNA: TGTGCCAGCAGCTTAAGGGACAGGGTCAACACTGAAGCTTTCTTT
CDR3 protein: CASSLRDRVNTEAFF

J gene: TRBJ1-2
D gene: -
V gene: TRBV19
clone size: -
CDR3 DNA: TGTGCCAGTAGTTCCCCCCCGGAGAACTATGGCTACACCTTC
CDR3 protein: CASSSPPENYGYTF

J gene: TRBJ1-4
D gene: -
V gene: TRBV7-9
clone size: few
CDR3 DNA: TGTGCCAGCAGCCCCTGGGGGGGGGCGCGTGAAAAACTGTTTTTT
CDR3 protein: CASSPWGGAREKLFF

J gene: TRBJ1-5
D gene: -
V gene: TRBV4-2
clone size: once
CDR3 DNA: TGTGCCAGCAGCCAAGATCGCGGAGGAGATAGCAATCAGCCCCAGCATTTT
CDR3 protein: CASSQDRGGDSNQPQHF

J gene: TRBJ1-1
D gene: -
V gene: TRBV6-4
clone size: -
CDR3 DNA: TGTGCCAGCAGTCCCCAATCGGGCACTGAAGCTTTCTTT
CDR3 protein: CASSPQSGTEAFF

J gene: TRBJ2-7
D gene: -
V gene: TRBV6-1
clone size: -
CDR3 DNA: TGTGCCAGCAGTGAAGCGCTCACGGATTGGTCTTACGAGCAGTACTTC
CDR3 protein: CASSEALTDWSYEQYF

J gene: TRBJ1-1
D gene: -
V gene: TRBV9
clone size: -
CDR3 DNA: TGTGCCAGCAGCGTAATTAGCGGGAACACTGAAGCTTTCTTT
CDR3 protein: CASSVISGNTEAFF

J gene: TRBJ1-1
D gene: -
V gene: TRBV5-1
clone size: few
CDR3 DNA: TGCGCCAGCAGCTTCACGGACCAGAACACTGAAGCTTTCTTT
CDR3 protein: CASSFTDQNTEAFF